This TCR beta chain was obtained from a study of response to subunit inactivated influenza vaccine. General observations from the study: With each seasonal influenza vaccination, the authors suggested, few new T cells are recruited.

TCRdb passed the RT-PCR reads through MiXCR, listing each CDR3 protein once. This table holds a few hundred thousand distinct CDR3 sequences, about a tenth found once. The CDR3 consists of 14 residues. With V trimmed by 7 bases and J by 3 bases, 8 bases remained unmatched. Many counts were recorded for this clonotype. Antigen: not known. The gene calls are TRBV12-3 or TRBV12-4 and TRBJ2-7; 8 bases are shared with TRBD1. The sequencing used PBMCs from blood, collected 40 to 50 days after vaccination. The sequence was collected from a man aged 45-65 years who received an inactivated influenza vaccine. CDR3 DNA sequence: TGTGCCAGCAATTCCGGGACAGGTGTCTACGAGCAGTACTTC. It yields the protein CASNSGTGVYEQYF.